This TCR beta chain was observed in a study of cytomegalovirus exposure and HLA in healthy donors. Trimming stripped 8 bases from V and 0 bases from J, with 12 bases between. The CDR3 contains 14 residues. Germline V gene data show CDR1 as MNHEY and CDR2 as SVGAGI. In the PCR, 60 Vbeta and 13 Jbeta primers were used. Only in-frame clones appear in the TCRdb table, and some are missing; sequencing was by immunoSEQ multiplex PCR. The table shows 150,000 to 200,000 clones, with roughly 80% occurring only once. Study-level results: Most TCR sequences were rare, but some public TCRs occurred in many donors.

Points on this clone: Its antigen is not known.

The chain joins TRBV6-5 to TRBJ2-3, with D possibly matching TRBD1 (6 bases). This clonotype originated in a woman aged 18-30 years in good health and CMV-seronegative. The sample consisted of PBMCs. The DNA for the CDR3 is TGTGCCAGCCGTGGGACACCAAGCACAGATACGCAGTATTTT. Its translation: CASRGTPSTDTQYF.